The present TCR beta chain was sequenced within a study of blood T cell repertoires in COVID-19. The data were produced by immunoSEQ multiplex PCR, yet TCRdb's version contains in-frame clones alone and is incomplete. The sample includes fewer than 250,000 clones, around nine tenths seen only once; the top ten take 11%. Germline values: CDR1 SGHRS, CDR2 YFSETQ. Trimming shortened V by 0 bases and J by 9 bases, and 7 bases separated the two germline ends. The CDR3 is 12 amino acids. The specimen sequenced was PBMCs or T cells enriched from blood (not recorded which). The source of this sequence is a man aged 30 to 45 who had recovered from COVID-19. The J gene is TRBJ2-1, the V gene TRBV5-1; D is unresolved. The CDR3 spells CASSLDPGEQFF. CDR3 nucleotides: TGCGCCAGCAGCTTGGATCCAGGTGAGCAGTTCTTC.